A single count supports the clone carrying this T cell receptor beta chain. As handled by the study authors: How many nucleated cells were present was estimated from reference gene primer amplification. Sequenced by immunoSEQ multiplex PCR; TCRdb stores in-frame clones only, minus some. V and J calls and clone size are as listed in that table; D and trimming were resolved from the DNA. The sample lists 140,000 to 150,000 clones; about 85% were seen once. The data stem from a study of blood T cell repertoires in COVID-19. Overall study context: Some COVID-19 samples were acute and others convalescent; all came from the United States, Italy and Spain. PBMCs, B-cell-depleted T cells, or T cells provided the cDNA or gDNA that made up the material.

CDR1 is LNHDA, CDR2 SQIVND, per germline (reference sequence). The V gene lost 1 base and the J gene lost 7 bases, with 14 bases spanning the gap. This CDR3 has 15 residues. Sequences were obtained from peripheral blood. This TCR derives from a human donor with acute or convalescent COVID-19. The donor label of this sample is uncertain. The chain links TRBV19 to TRBJ1-5; a weak D match, TRBD1 (5 bases). The CDR3 loop is CASSIGDRSKQPQHF. The CDR3 DNA sequence: TGTGCCAGTAGTATAGGTGACAGATCCAAACAGCCCCAGCATTTT.